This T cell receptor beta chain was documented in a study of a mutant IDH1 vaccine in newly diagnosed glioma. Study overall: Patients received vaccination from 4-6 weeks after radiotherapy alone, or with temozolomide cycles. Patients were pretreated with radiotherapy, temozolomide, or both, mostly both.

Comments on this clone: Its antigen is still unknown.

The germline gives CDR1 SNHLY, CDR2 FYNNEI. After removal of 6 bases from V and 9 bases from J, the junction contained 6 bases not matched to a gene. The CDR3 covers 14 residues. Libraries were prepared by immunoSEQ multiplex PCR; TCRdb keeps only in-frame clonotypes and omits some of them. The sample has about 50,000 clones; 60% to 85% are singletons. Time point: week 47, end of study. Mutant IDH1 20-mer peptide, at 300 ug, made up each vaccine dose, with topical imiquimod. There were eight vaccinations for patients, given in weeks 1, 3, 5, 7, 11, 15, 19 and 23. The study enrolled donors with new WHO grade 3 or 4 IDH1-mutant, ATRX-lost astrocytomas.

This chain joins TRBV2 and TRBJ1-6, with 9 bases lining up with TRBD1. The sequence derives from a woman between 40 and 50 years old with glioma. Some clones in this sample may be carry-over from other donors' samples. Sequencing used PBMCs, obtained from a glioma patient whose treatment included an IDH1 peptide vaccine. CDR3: CASSTGGSRSPLHF. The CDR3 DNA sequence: TGTGCCAGCAGCACAGGGGGCAGTCGTTCACCCCTCCACTTT.